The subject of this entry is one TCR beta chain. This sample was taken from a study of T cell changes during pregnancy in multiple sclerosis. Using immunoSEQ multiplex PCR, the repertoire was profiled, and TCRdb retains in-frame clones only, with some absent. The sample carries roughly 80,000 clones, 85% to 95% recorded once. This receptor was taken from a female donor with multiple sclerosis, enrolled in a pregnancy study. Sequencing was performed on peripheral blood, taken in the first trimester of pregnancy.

The CDR3 sequence: CSVEDRLSTDTQYF. CDR3 coding DNA: TGCAGCGTTGAAGATCGACTGAGCACAGATACGCAGTATTTT. The rearrangement joins TRBV29-1 to TRBJ2-3; D unresolved. The CDR3 sequence is 14 residues long. V lost 0 bases to trimming and J lost 0 bases, with 7 bases between them. Germline CDR1 and CDR2: SQVTM and ANQGSEA.